This T cell receptor beta chain was profiled in a study of cytomegalovirus exposure and HLA in healthy donors. CDR3 length: 17 amino acids. In germline, CDR1 is SSHAT, CDR2 FNYEAQ (reference sequence). With 60 Vbeta and 13 Jbeta primers, the PCR was carried out. Profiled with immunoSEQ multiplex PCR; TCRdb holds only in-frame clones, not every one. The sample holds 150,000 to 200,000 clones, 60% to 85% seen once. Comments on this clone: Its target is unknown.

Broader study findings: Cytomegalovirus status, reportedly, was diagnosed with high specificity and sensitivity by the classifier.

The chain links TRBV7-7 to TRBJ2-7, with 7 bases aligning to TRBD1. The specimen was PBMCs. The source is a middle-aged woman in good health and CMV-seronegative. This CDR3 is CASSLAGDSFPIYEQYV. The CDR3 nucleotides read TGTGCTAGCAGCTTAGCAGGGGACAGCTTCCCCATCTACGAGCAGTACGTC.